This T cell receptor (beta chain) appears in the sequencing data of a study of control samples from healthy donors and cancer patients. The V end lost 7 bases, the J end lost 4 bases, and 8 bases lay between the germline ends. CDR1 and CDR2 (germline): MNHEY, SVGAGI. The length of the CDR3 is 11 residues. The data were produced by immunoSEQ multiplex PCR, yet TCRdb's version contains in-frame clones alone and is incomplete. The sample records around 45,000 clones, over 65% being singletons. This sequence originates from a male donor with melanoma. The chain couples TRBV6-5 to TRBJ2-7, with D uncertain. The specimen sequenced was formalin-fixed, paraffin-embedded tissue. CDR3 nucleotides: TGTGCCAGCACCGATTATTACGAGCAGTACTTC. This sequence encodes CASTDYYEQYF.